The 17 T cell receptor beta chains below were found in one sample sequenced in a study of blood T cell repertoires in COVID-19. Sequenced by immunoSEQ multiplex PCR; TCRdb stores in-frame clones only, minus some. The sample records 250,000 to 300,000 clones, less than 85% being singletons. The sample was peripheral blood. Receptors were obtained from a man between 60 and 70 years old who had recovered from COVID-19.

This sequence joins TRBV5-5 and TRBJ2-7; 7 nucleotides agree with TRBD2. The CDR3 length is 14 residues. Trimming at V came to 2 bases and at J to 3 bases, leaving 5 bases not matched to a gene. In germline, CDR1 is SGHKS, CDR2 YYEKEE (reference sequence). Here the CDR3 DNA reads TGTGCCAGCAGCTTAGGGAGGGGAAGCTACGAGCAGTACTTC. Its translation is CASSLGRGSYEQYF.

The chain recombines TRBV6-5 with TRBJ1-2; TRBD1 might be the D (5 bases). The V gene's germline CDR1 is MNHEY and CDR2 SVGAGI. The CDR3 extends over 14 amino acids. V was shortened by 8 bases and J by 4 bases, with 17 bases between the two germline ends. CDR3 loop: CASGQVGGSYGYTF. The CDR3, as DNA: TGTGCCAGCGGCCAGGTGGGGGGATCCTATGGCTACACCTTC.

This chain joins TRBV28 and TRBJ1-1, with D uncertain. Trimming removed 4 bases from V and 1 base from J, with 7 bases in between. Per the germline V gene, CDR1 is MDHEN and CDR2 is SYDVKM. The CDR3 totals 13 residues. The CDR3 region has the DNA TGTGCCAGCAGTTCCCCTTCGAACACTGAAGCTTTCTTT. The encoded protein is CASSSPSNTEAFF.

The chain couples TRBV20-1 to TRBJ2-7; possible D gene TRBD1, 6 bases. Deletions cut 3 bases from V and 2 bases from J, with 14 bases between. Germline assignment: CDR1 DFQATT and CDR2 SNEGSKA (reference sequence). This CDR3 has 14 residues. CDR3 in DNA: TGCAGTGCTAGTGGACAGCCGTCCGCCTACGAGCAGTACTTC. This gives the protein CSASGQPSAYEQYF.

The V and J genes are TRBV19 and TRBJ1-6; 10 bases fit TRBD1. The CDR3 totals 14 residues. V gave up 6 bases and J gave up 6 bases; unmatched junction bases: 2. The germline gives CDR1 LNHDA, CDR2 SQIVND (reference sequence). As DNA, the CDR3 is TGTGCCAGTAGGGGGACAGGGGCTAATTCACCCCTCCACTTT. This gives the protein CASRGTGANSPLHF.

The rearrangement joins TRBV7-6 to TRBJ1-6; the match to TRBD1 covers 7 bases. Germline loops: CDR1 SGHVS, CDR2 FNYEAQ. The CDR3 is made up of 15 amino acids. V trimming: 1 base; J trimming: 9 bases; junction bases outside the gene matches: 6. The CDR3: CASSLGPGGFSPLHF. CDR3 coding DNA: TGTGCCAGCAGCTTAGGGCCAGGGGGGTTTTCACCCCTCCACTTT.

The CDR3 here is CASSLVQGSYGYTF. CDR3 DNA sequence: TGCGCCAGCAGCTTGGTGCAGGGGTCCTATGGCTACACCTTC. This rearrangement joins TRBV5-1 to TRBJ1-2; tentative D call: TRBD1 (6 bases). V lost 0 bases, J lost 4 bases, and 10 bases lay in between. The CDR3 extends over 14 amino acids. CDR1 is SGHRS and CDR2 is YFSETQ in the germline V gene. Based on the CDR3 plus reference TRBV5-1 and TRBJ1-2, the full variable domain is KAGVTQTPRYLIKTRGQQVTLSCSPISGHRSVSWYQQTPGQGLQFLFEYFSETQRNKGNFPGRFSGRQFSNSRSEMNVSTLELGDSALYLCASSLVQGSYGYTFGSGTRLTVV.

The CDR3 sequence is CASSLASSIRGTDTQYF. CDR3 nucleotide sequence: TGTGCCAGCAGCTTAGCTAGCTCAATCAGGGGCACAGATACGCAGTATTTT. The chain is built from TRBV7-8 and TRBJ2-3, with a tentative D call TRBD1 (5 bases). V was trimmed by 0 bases and J by 1 base, leaving 14 bases between them. Germline CDR1 reads SGHVS; CDR2 reads FQNEAQ. The CDR3 has 17 amino acids.

V usage is TRBV21-1 and J usage is TRBJ2-4; TRBD1 is the table's D call, not checked against the DNA. TRBV21-1 is a listed pseudogene. The CDR3 covers 15 residues. CDR3 region: CASKKQGAAKNIQYF. CDR3 sequence (DNA): TGTGCCAGCAAAAAACAGGGGGCGGCCAAAAACATTCAGTACTTC.

This chain connects TRBV28 to TRBJ1-6; D not resolved. There are 15 residues in the CDR3. Germline values: CDR1 MDHEN, CDR2 SYDVKM. V lost 6 bases and J lost 9, with 18 bases in between. The CDR3 bases are TGTGCCAGCAGCCCGGTGAGGAGGGTCACTTCACCCCTCCACTTT. This encodes CASSPVRRVTSPLHF.

This chain uses TRBV5-1 with TRBJ1-1; D is ambiguous. Germline V lookup: CDR1 SGHRS, CDR2 YFSETQ. With 6 bases removed from V and 1 base from J, the gap between germline ends came to 10 bases. This CDR3 contains 13 residues. The CDR3 DNA reads TGCGCCAGCAAACAAACACCGAACACTGAAGCTTTCTTT. Its protein product is CASKQTPNTEAFF.

The sample holds one count of this clone. The chain has TRBV15 and TRBJ2-5, with 14 bases lining up with TRBD2. Germline V gives CDR1 LNHNV, CDR2 YYDKDF (reference sequence). The CDR3 covers 17 residues. V gave up 3 bases and J gave up 4 bases; unmatched junction bases: 7. CDR3 in amino acids: CATSREGLAGGGETQYF. The CDR3 DNA is TGTGCCACCAGCAGGGAAGGACTAGCGGGAGGAGGAGAGACCCAGTACTTC.

The chain has TRBV3-1 (or the pseudogene TRBV3-2) and TRBJ1-1, with 12 positions matching TRBD1. Germline CDR1 LGHDT, CDR2 YNNKEL (reference sequence). V lost 4 bases to trimming and J lost 11 bases; unmatched junction nucleotides: 14. The length of the CDR3 is 16 residues. In nucleotides, the CDR3 is TGTGCCAGCAGCCCCCCACTTGGGACAGGGGGCTTCGGGGCTTTCTTT. It translates to CASSPPLGTGGFGAFF.

The chain links TRBV9 to TRBJ1-5; D is uncertain. V lost 0 bases and J lost 7, with 14 bases in between. Germline assignment: CDR1 SGDLS and CDR2 YYNGEE. The CDR3 has 15 residues. The CDR3 coding sequence is TGTGCCAGCAGCGTAGATTGGCAGAATTGGCAGCCCCAGCATTTT. This sequence encodes CASSVDWQNWQPQHF.

V gene TRBV3-1 (or the pseudogene TRBV3-2) combines with J gene TRBJ1-5; the D gene is possibly TRBD1 (5 bases). V was clipped by 0 bases and J by 9 bases, with 24 bases between them. This CDR3 contains 18 residues. Germline-derived CDR1 and CDR2 are LGHDT and YNNKEL (reference sequence). CDR3 region: CASSQDRIDRYRSRPQHF. The DNA of the CDR3 is TGTGCCAGCAGCCAAGATAGAATCGACAGATATCGGTCGCGGCCCCAGCATTTT.

The chain joins TRBV7-9 to TRBJ2-5; TRBD1 is a possible D gene (6 bases). Trimming pared 7 bases from V and 4 bases from J, leaving 22 bases between. The CDR3 loop spans 16 amino acids. In germline, CDR1 is SEHNR, CDR2 FQNEAQ (reference sequence). For the CDR3, the DNA is TGTGCCAGCAACAAACCGACAGGCGATTTCGTAGAGACCCAGTACTTC. As protein: CASNKPTGDFVETQYF. The full variable domain, rest sourced from reference TRBV7-9 and TRBJ2-5, is DTGVSQNPRHKITKRGQNVTFRCDPISEHNRLYWYRQTLGQGPEFLTYFQNEAQLEKSRLLSDRFSAERPKGSFSTLEIQRTEQGDSAMYLCASNKPTGDFVETQYFGPGTRLLVL.

The chain uses TRBV25-1 and TRBJ2-3; 12 bases are a match to TRBD2. The CDR3 has 14 amino acids. CDR1 and CDR2 (germline): MGHDK, SYGVNS. V lost 9 bases to trimming and J lost 0 bases; unmatched junction nucleotides: 1. The CDR3 reads CASGLAGSTDTQYF. The CDR3 DNA reads TGTGCCAGTGGACTAGCGGGGAGCACAGATACGCAGTATTTT.